This note documents a single TCR beta chain sequence. Its antigen is currently unknown. Naive CD8 cells lacked CD45RO and underwent positive selection for CCR7, leaving out terminally differentiated effector memory CD45RA+ cells. This sample is drawn from a study of shared clonotypes between healthy human individuals. Study findings and constraints: Compared with memory subsets, naive subsets generally had larger estimated richness.

Original processing notes: Filtering differed, since immunoSEQ gave only junction sequences and no quality scores. TCRdb's copy holds only in-frame clones and misses some; the assay was immunoSEQ multiplex PCR. D and trimming come from the DNA, and the V and J calls and clone size come from that table. This sample has over 2,000,000 clones; 90% to 95% occur once, and the top ten carry 1.5% to 2%. Trimming pared 7 bases from V and 4 bases from J, leaving 13 bases between. Looked up from germline, CDR1 is SNHLY and CDR2 is FYNNEI. This CDR3 has 13 amino acids. The material sequenced was naive CD8+ T cells from PBMCs. The V and J genes are TRBV2 and TRBJ2-5; tentative D call: TRBD2 (5 bases). The clonotype was recovered from a man younger than 35 in good health. Some clones in this sample may be carry-over from other donors' samples. CDR3 sequence: CASMDAGRETQYF. The CDR3 nucleotides are TGTGCCAGCATGGACGCTGGGAGAGAGACCCAGTACTTC.